This T cell receptor beta chain was captured in a study of cytomegalovirus exposure and HLA in healthy donors. The germline V gene has CDR1 MGHRA and CDR2 YSYEKL. This CDR3 region has 13 residues. V lost 4 bases, J lost 7 bases, and 11 bases lay in between. It was with 60 Vbeta and 13 Jbeta primers that the PCR ran. TCRdb's copy holds only in-frame clones and misses some; the assay was immunoSEQ multiplex PCR. This repertoire includes 75,000 to 85,000 clones. Sequenced input: PBMCs. The rearrangement joins TRBV4-1 to TRBJ1-3; D may be TRBD1 (5 bases). The clonotype was recovered from a man between 18 and 35 years old in good health and CMV-seropositive. The chain's CDR3 is CASSPRVGNTIYF. The CDR3 DNA is TGCGCCAGCAGCCCCAGGGTAGGGAACACCATATATTTT.